The clone carrying this T cell receptor (beta chain) was counted once. The record originates from a study of glioma-infiltrating T cells. Amplification of TCR alpha and beta CDR3 regions from RNA used iRepertoire nested multiplex PCR. Each CDR3 protein is one row after TCRdb ran MiXCR on the multiplex PCR reads. Among around 190,000 distinct CDR3 sequences listed, approximately 40% were seen once. Trimming removed 5 bases from V and 2 bases from J; junction bases left unmatched: 7. The CDR3 sequence is 15 residues long. The V gene's germline CDR1 is MNHEY and CDR2 SMNVEV (reference sequence). The source is a human donor with low-grade glioma or glioblastoma, undergoing nonglioma brain surgery, or in good health (not recorded which). The sequencing input was glioma tissue, nonneoplastic brain tissue, or PBMCs (not recorded which). V gene TRBV27 combines with J gene TRBJ1-1, with 8 bases that match TRBD1. CDR3 protein: CASSALTGVNTEAFF. CDR3 bases: TGTGCCAGCAGTGCCCTGACAGGGGTCAACACTGAAGCTTTCTTT.